These 17 T cell receptor beta chains share one sample of origin, sequenced in a study of T cells after yellow fever vaccination (dated by TCRdb to the late 2010s). The library was built by means of 5' RACE. Sequencing was carried out with an Illumina HiSeq 2500. Using fastp trimming at Q25 and MiXCR clonotype assembly, TCRdb reanalyzed the public sequencing data and kept in-frame beta chains. Rows are unified per CDR3 protein, each entry keeping the most common DNA and genes. The sample has 200,000 to 300,000 distinct CDR3 sequences on record, about an eighth of them singletons. Roughly 0.5% of the sample rests with the top ten. Reading the label with the study, this specimen's treatment or condition is: live attenuated yellow fever vaccine strain. The specimen was CD4+ T cells sorted from PBMCs, collected 45 days after the yellow fever booster vaccination. The source is a man in his thirties or forties who received the YFV17D yellow fever vaccine.

This clonotype has a handful of counts. The rearrangement links TRBV12-3 or TRBV12-4 to TRBJ1-6; TRBD1 might be the D (6 bases). The V gene lost 6 bases and the J gene lost 3 bases, with 9 bases spanning the gap. CDR3 length: 14 amino acids. The CDR3 reads CASRSDSYNSPLHF. DNA for the CDR3: TGTGCCAGCAGATCGGACAGCTATAATTCACCCCTCCACTTT.

A remark on this clonotype: A read error is possible here, since a much larger clone lies one base away. The J gene is TRBJ2-3, the V gene TRBV10-3; the D is unclear. The CDR3 has 12 amino acids. The V end was cut by 10 bases, the J end by 0 bases, with 8 bases between. Germline assignment: CDR1 ENHRY and CDR2 SYGVKD. Here the CDR3 DNA reads TGTGCCAGCAAGGCGAGCACAGATACGCAGTATTTT. Translation gives CASKASTDTQYF.

The chain couples TRBV12-3 or TRBV12-4 to TRBJ2-1; 11 bases agree with TRBD2. The V and J ends lost 5 bases and 10 bases, in that order; junction bases with no gene match: 10. The CDR3 runs 15 residues. The DNA for the CDR3 is TGTGCCAGCAGTGTCTCCGGGACTAGCGGTGTAGAGCAGTTCTTC. Translated, it gives CASSVSGTSGVEQFF.

A note on this clonotype: At one end the junction does not follow the germline gene, possibly because of a read error. V usage is TRBV15 and J usage is TRBJ1-5; D uncertain. The CDR3 sequence is 15 residues long. Germline CDR1 is LNHNV and CDR2 is YYDKDF (reference sequence). CDR3 nucleotides: TGTGCCACCAGCAGGGGCGGCTTTAGCCATCAGCCCCAGCATTTT. It codes for CATSRGGFSHQPQHF.

The chain joins TRBV5-6 to TRBJ2-1, with D perhaps matching TRBD1 or TRBD2 (5 bases each). This CDR3 region has 13 residues. V was clipped by 1 base and J by 12 bases, with 14 bases between them. CDR1 is SGHDT and CDR2 is YYEEEE in the germline V gene. The CDR3 is CASSLFEGRRQFF. Written as DNA, the CDR3 is TGTGCCAGCAGCTTGTTTGAGGGGCGTAGGCAGTTCTTC.

The V gene is TRBV5-1, the J gene TRBJ1-1; TRBD1 matches at 8 bases. The germline CDR1 and CDR2 sequences are SGHRS and YFSETQ. V gave up 0 bases and J gave up 4 bases; unmatched junction bases: 8. The CDR3 contains 16 residues. CDR3 sequence: CASSLEGQGGGTEAFF. In DNA, the CDR3 is TGCGCCAGCAGCTTGGAAGGACAGGGCGGGGGCACTGAAGCTTTCTTT.

The chain is built from TRBV7-6 and TRBJ2-3; D gene unclear. V was clipped by 1 base and J by 2 bases, with 10 bases between them. The CDR3 is 15 amino acids. Germline V lookup: CDR1 SGHVS, CDR2 FNYEAQ. In DNA form, the CDR3 reads TGTGCCAGCAGCTTAGGTTTTGGGCCCACAGATACGCAGTATTTT. Translating gives CASSLGFGPTDTQYF.

This clonotype was seen a few times. This sequence joins TRBV24-1 and TRBJ2-1; D may be TRBD1 (6 bases). Germline V lookup: CDR1 KGHDR, CDR2 SFDVKD. This CDR3 contains 13 residues. The ends were cut back, 2 bases at V and 10 bases at J, with 11 bases in the middle. The CDR3 loop is CATSDSPTGEQFF. DNA of the CDR3: TGTGCCACCAGTGATTCCCCGACAGGCGAGCAGTTCTTC.

The table lists this clonotype with many counts. The V call is TRBV18, the J call TRBJ2-5; possibly TRBD1 for D (5 bases). V lost 6 bases and J 2 bases, leaving 10 bases between the germline ends. Germline loops: CDR1 KGHSH, CDR2 LQKENI. There are 13 residues in the CDR3. CDR3 protein: CASSLRQQETQYF. The CDR3 DNA is TGTGCCAGCTCCCTTCGACAGCAAGAGACCCAGTACTTC.

This clonotype was picked up many times. The V gene is TRBV29-1, the J gene TRBJ2-1; TRBD1 agrees at 8 bases. V lost 6 bases to trimming and J lost 7 bases; unmatched junction nucleotides: 5. The germline CDR1 and CDR2 sequences are SQVTM and ANQGSEA. CDR3 length equals 12 residues. CDR3 sequence reads: CSVGGTGNEQFF. CDR3 in DNA: TGCAGCGTAGGCGGGACAGGAAATGAGCAGTTCTTC.

J is TRBJ2-2 and V is TRBV7-2; D uncertain. Germline V gene data show CDR1 as SGHTA and CDR2 as FQGNSA. V dropped 5 bases and J dropped 6 bases, with 16 bases sitting between them. The CDR3 has 15 amino acids. In DNA, the CDR3 is TGTGCCAGCAGCCGCCAGGTGGTGTCATCCGGGGAGCTGTTTTTT. It is translated as CASSRQVVSSGELFF.

The V call is TRBV27, the J call TRBJ1-4; maybe TRBD1 (5 bases). V was pared by 6 bases and J by 5 bases, with 16 bases between. The length of the CDR3 is 15 residues. Germline CDR1 MNHEY, CDR2 SMNVEV (reference sequence). This chain's CDR3 is CASRRATVANEKLFF. Here the CDR3 DNA reads TGTGCCAGCAGGCGAGCGACAGTGGCGAATGAAAAACTGTTTTTT.

This clonotype has a count of ten or more. The rearrangement joins TRBV7-8 to TRBJ2-5; 7 bases map to TRBD1. Germline V gene sequence: CDR1 SGHVS, CDR2 FQNEAQ. V dropped 8 bases and J dropped 4; count of bases not matched to a gene: 7. This CDR3 region has 13 residues. CDR3 nucleotides: TGTGCCAGCGGAAAAAACAGGGGAGAGACCCAGTACTTC. Translated: CASGKNRGETQYF. Full variable domain (missing parts from reference TRBV7-8 and TRBJ2-5): GAGVSQSPRYKVAKRGQDVALRCDPISGHVSLFWYQQALGQGPEFLTYFQNEAQLDKSGLPSDRFFAERPEGSVSTLKIQRTQQEDSAVYLCASGKNRGETQYFGPGTRLLVL.

The rearrangement uses TRBV4-3 and TRBJ2-5; 7 bases agree with TRBD1. Germline loops: CDR1 LGHNA, CDR2 YSLEER. There are 17 residues in the CDR3. Trimming cost V 3 bases and J 8 bases; bases outside gene matches: 18. DNA of the CDR3: TGCGCCAGCAGCCAGGGCTCCCGGACAGGCGCCGGAGGAACCCAGTACTTC. Translation gives CASSQGSRTGAGGTQYF.

There are many counts of this clonotype. The V call is TRBV11-2, the J call TRBJ2-7; possibly TRBD2 for D (6 bases). The CDR3 runs to 12 residues. Between the trimmed V and J ends, which lost 5 bases and 5 bases, there was a span of 10 bases. Germline V lookup: CDR1 SGHAT, CDR2 FQNNGV. The CDR3 DNA sequence: TGTGCCAGCAGCCCCGGGAGTAACGAGCAGTACTTC. This sequence encodes CASSPGSNEQYF.

This clonotype was counted ten times or more. The rearrangement uses TRBV5-5 and TRBJ2-1; TRBD2 is a possible D gene (7 bases). Germline V CDR1 and CDR2: SGHKS, YYEKEE (reference sequence). V was cut by 4 bases and J by 0 bases, with 11 bases left in between. The CDR3 has 15 residues. Here the CDR3 reads CASSVRGASYNEQFF. CDR3 coding DNA: TGTGCCAGCAGCGTCCGGGGGGCCTCCTACAATGAGCAGTTCTTC.

This clonotype was found a few times. The genes are TRBV7-2 and TRBJ2-3; 11 bases align to TRBD1. CDR1 SGHTA and CDR2 FQGNSA come from the germline V gene. The CDR3 spans 16 residues. V trimming: 5 bases; J trimming: 3 bases; junction bases outside the gene matches: 7. In nucleotides, the CDR3 is TGTGCCAGCAGCCAGCGGGGACAGGGGGGGACAGATACGCAGTATTTT. It codes for CASSQRGQGGTDTQYF.